The entry below gives a single T cell receptor (beta chain) sequence along with its context. Its antigen is undetermined. A second roughly 6 to 12 cycle PCR used barcoded and J-beta primers. A 12-random-nucleotide template-switch adaptor tagged each cDNA molecule. TCRdb re-called the 5' RACE reads with MiXCR, one entry per CDR3 protein. Counted here are around 1,500,000 distinct CDR3 sequences, 28% occurring once; the ten biggest clones make up 7% to 9%. This record belongs to a study of blood T cells in healthy people across ages. Regarding the study as a whole: Underestimates were what the diversity estimates from one million T cells were considered to be. More naive CD4+ cells and higher diversity were found in long-lived than in aged donors.

CDR1 SGHKS and CDR2 YYEKEE come from the germline V gene (reference sequence). This CDR3 is built from 14 residues. V lost 4 bases and J lost 2; bases outside the gene matches: 6. This clonotype was obtained from a young woman in good health. The specimen was blood. The V gene is TRBV5-5, the J gene TRBJ2-7; TRBD1 matches 7 bases. CDR3 sequence: CASSEDRAAYEQYF. The CDR3 DNA reads TGTGCCAGCAGCGAAGACAGGGCGGCCTACGAGCAGTACTTC.